This TCR beta chain was found in a study of blood T cell repertoires in COVID-19. The overall study: COVID-19 samples, acute and convalescent, were from the United States, Italy and Spain. T cells, B-cell-depleted T cells, or PBMCs provided the cDNA or gDNA that served as material.

TCRdb keeps only in-frame clones here, not all; method: immunoSEQ multiplex PCR. The sample records around 320,000 clones, approximately 91% being singletons. Participants were placed into cohorts based on the clinical history they reported. The study recruited exposed participants who had met a COVID-19 case within 2 weeks before entry. CDR3 length: 13 residues. V shed 4 bases and J shed 7 bases, with 14 bases lying between them. Germline CDR1 is SEHNR and CDR2 is FQNEAQ (reference sequence). V and J are TRBV7-9 and TRBJ2-7; tentative D call: TRBD2 (6 bases). The receptor was isolated from a woman aged 30 to 39 who had been exposed to COVID-19. The sample comprised PBMCs or T cells enriched from blood (not recorded which). CDR3 nucleotides: TGTGCCAGCAGCTCACCAGGCCGGGAGGAGCAGTACTTC. Translated, it gives CASSSPGREEQYF.